Shown below are 15 T cell receptor beta chains from a single sample sequenced in a study of T-cell memory formation after mild COVID-19. MiXCR, applied by TCRdb to the 5' RACE reads, yields one record per CDR3 protein. The table has about 340,000 distinct CDR3 sequences, roughly 15% seen once. Sequenced: PBMCs or a T cell subset sorted from them (not recorded which). These receptors were collected from a man aged 18 to 29 who had mild COVID-19 (a few samples of this study predate the infection). Cell type and time point are not known.

The count of this clonotype is one. The chain links TRBV12-3 or TRBV12-4 to TRBJ2-2, with D tentatively TRBD2 (5 bases). Trimming took off 8 bases at V and 0 bases at J, with 10 bases between the two ends. CDR3 length: 14 amino acids. The CDR3 region has the DNA TGTGCCAGCTGGGGAGTCGCGAACACCGGGGAGCTGTTTTTT. Its protein product is CASWGVANTGELFF.

This chain connects TRBV7-6 to TRBJ1-3; D might be TRBD1 (5 bases). CDR1 and CDR2 from the germline V gene are SGHVS and FNYEAQ. This CDR3 comprises 16 residues. Between the trimmed V and J ends, which lost 1 base and 1 base, there was a span of 11 bases. The CDR3 here is CASSLGQGLSGNTIYF. For the CDR3, the DNA is TGTGCCAGCAGCTTAGGGCAGGGACTTTCTGGAAACACCATATATTTT.

V and J are TRBV20-1 and TRBJ2-3, with TRBD2 identical over 11 bases. This CDR3 region has 17 residues. The germline gives CDR1 DFQATT, CDR2 SNEGSKA (reference sequence). The V and J ends lost 3 bases and 3 bases, in that order; junction bases with no gene match: 11. CDR3 sequence reads: CSASPLRLAGKTDTQYF. DNA of the CDR3: TGCAGTGCTAGCCCTCTGCGACTAGCGGGGAAGACAGATACGCAGTATTTT.

This clonotype was seen a handful of times. The rearrangement links TRBV5-1 to TRBJ2-7; 10 bases fit TRBD1. Germline V lookup: CDR1 SGHRS, CDR2 YFSETQ. This CDR3 region has 15 residues. V was clipped by 4 bases and J by 2 bases; unmatched bases: 6. As DNA, the CDR3 is TGCGCCAGCAGCCCGGGACAGGGGACCCCCTACGAGCAGTACTTC. This encodes CASSPGQGTPYEQYF.

This clonotype was counted at least ten times. The chain links TRBV5-1 to TRBJ2-3; 7 bases line up with TRBD1. The trim removed 5 bases at V and 6 bases at J, leaving 12 bases unmatched. From germline, CDR1 is SGHRS and CDR2 YFSETQ. CDR3 length: 15 amino acids. CDR3 in DNA: TGCGCCAGCAGGACAGGGTCCGGATCGTTGGATACGCAGTATTTT. This translates into CASRTGSGSLDTQYF.

This clonotype was counted a few times. The chain couples TRBV10-3 to TRBJ1-6; 10 nucleotides line up with TRBD1. The CDR3 length is 15 residues. J was trimmed by 3 bases and V by 8 bases; bases with no gene match: 4. Germline V CDR1 and CDR2: ENHRY, SYGVKD. As DNA, the CDR3 is TGTGCCATCCTGGGACAGGGGATCTATAATTCACCCCTCCACTTT. It yields the protein CAILGQGIYNSPLHF.

This clonotype was detected a few times. This sequence joins TRBV7-9 and TRBJ2-3; D is uncertain. V was clipped by 5 bases and J by 4 bases, with 19 bases between them. The CDR3 has 16 amino acids. Germline CDR1 SEHNR, CDR2 FQNEAQ (reference sequence). This CDR3 is CASSPVAGLRADTQYF. The CDR3 nucleotides are TGTGCCAGCAGCCCCGTGGCCGGTCTTCGGGCAGATACGCAGTATTTT. Full variable domain (outside the CDR3, taken from reference TRBV7-9 and TRBJ2-3): DTGVSQNPRHKITKRGQNVTFRCDPISEHNRLYWYRQTLGQGPEFLTYFQNEAQLEKSRLLSDRFSAERPKGSFSTLEIQRTEQGDSAMYLCASSPVAGLRADTQYFGPGTRLTVL.

The V gene is TRBV7-3, the J gene TRBJ2-6, with D uncertain. Germline V gene data show CDR1 as SGHTA and CDR2 as FQGTGA. The CDR3 runs 18 residues. The V gene lost 1 base and the J gene lost 0 bases, with 13 bases spanning the gap. The CDR3 protein is CASSLSPGRPSGANVLTF. DNA of the CDR3: TGTGCCAGCAGCTTAAGTCCGGGCAGACCCTCTGGGGCCAACGTCCTGACTTTC.

CDR3 nucleotide sequence: TGTGCCAGCAGCGACCGACAGGGGGCCACAGATACGCAGTATTTT. This codes for CASSDRQGATDTQYF. This rearrangement joins TRBV5-5 to TRBJ2-3; TRBD1 matches 10 bases. The germline gives CDR1 SGHKS, CDR2 YYEKEE (reference sequence). The CDR3 consists of 15 residues. J gave up 2 bases and V 4 bases, and 4 bases lay outside the gene matches.

Only a few counts were recorded for this clonotype. The chain uses TRBV5-1 and TRBJ2-3; TRBD1 aligns across 9 bases. The germline CDR1 and CDR2 sequences are SGHRS and YFSETQ. With V trimmed by 7 bases and J by 3 bases, 6 bases remained unmatched. This CDR3 spans 14 amino acids. DNA of the CDR3: TGCGCCAGCGCCCCGGGACAGGGAACAGATACGCAGTATTTT. Encoded protein: CASAPGQGTDTQYF. Looking up the rest from reference TRBV5-1 and TRBJ2-3 gives the full variable domain: KAGVTQTPRYLIKTRGQQVTLSCSPISGHRSVSWYQQTPGQGLQFLFEYFSETQRNKGNFPGRFSGRQFSNSRSEMNVSTLELGDSALYLCASAPGQGTDTQYFGPGTRLTVL.

This chain connects TRBV5-8 to TRBJ2-7; D is ambiguous. This CDR3 is 15 amino acids long. Germline-derived CDR1 and CDR2 are SGHTS and YDEGEE. V lost 2 bases and J lost 8, with 20 bases in between. This CDR3 reads CASSLGQPTSQKQYF. The DNA for the CDR3 is TGTGCCAGCAGCTTAGGGCAGCCCACGTCGCAAAAGCAGTACTTC.

The chain carries TRBV7-9 and TRBJ1-2; 9 bases agree with TRBD1. This CDR3 region has 14 residues. Germline CDR1 and CDR2: SEHNR and FQNEAQ (reference sequence). V was pared by 5 bases and J by 4 bases, with 5 bases of the junction left unmatched. The CDR3 DNA is TGTGCCAGCAGCAACACAGGGGGCGGCTATGGCTACACCTTC. Its translation: CASSNTGGGYGYTF. The whole variable domain, remainder taken from reference TRBV7-9 and TRBJ1-2, is DTGVSQNPRHKITKRGQNVTFRCDPISEHNRLYWYRQTLGQGPEFLTYFQNEAQLEKSRLLSDRFSAERPKGSFSTLEIQRTEQGDSAMYLCASSNTGGGYGYTFGSGTRLTVV.

V and J are TRBV15 and TRBJ2-5; D uncertain. CDR3 length: 17 residues. V was clipped by 1 base and J by 4 bases, with 19 bases between them. Germline lookup yields CDR1 LNHNV and CDR2 YYDKDF (reference sequence). CDR3 loop: CATSRGGGRPKGETQYF. DNA for the CDR3: TGTGCCACCAGCAGAGGGGGTGGGCGGCCAAAGGGAGAGACCCAGTACTTC.

This clonotype appeared a few times. CDR3 loop: CASMRGEGTEAFF. In nucleotides, the CDR3 is TGCGCCAGCATGCGGGGTGAGGGCACTGAAGCTTTCTTT. V and J are TRBV10-2 and TRBJ1-1; D remains unclear. In germline, CDR1 is WSHSY, CDR2 SAAADI. Trimming cost V 7 bases and J 4 bases, with 13 bases left between them. The CDR3 extends over 13 amino acids.

The V gene is TRBV4-2, the J gene TRBJ1-2, with D unresolved. This CDR3 is 14 amino acids long. CDR1 is LGHNA, CDR2 YNFKEQ, per germline. Trimming removed 1 base from V and 7 bases from J, with 13 bases in between. CDR3 nucleotides: TGTGCCAGCAGCCAAGCCAATCCTGCTGGTGGCTACACCTTC. Encoded protein: CASSQANPAGGYTF.